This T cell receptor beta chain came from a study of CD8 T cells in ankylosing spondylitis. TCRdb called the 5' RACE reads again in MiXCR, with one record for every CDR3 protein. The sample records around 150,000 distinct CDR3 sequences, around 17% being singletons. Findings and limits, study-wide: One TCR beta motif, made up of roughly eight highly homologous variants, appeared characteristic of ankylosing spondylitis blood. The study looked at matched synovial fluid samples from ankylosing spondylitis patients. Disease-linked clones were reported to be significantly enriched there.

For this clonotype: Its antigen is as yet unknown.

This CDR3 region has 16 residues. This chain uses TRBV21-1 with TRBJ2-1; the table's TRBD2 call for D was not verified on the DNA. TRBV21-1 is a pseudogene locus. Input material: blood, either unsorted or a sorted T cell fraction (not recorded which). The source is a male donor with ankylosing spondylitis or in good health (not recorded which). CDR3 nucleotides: TGTGCCAGCCCCGGGACTAGCAGAAGCCGCCACAATGAGCAGTTCTTC. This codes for CASPGTSRSRHNEQFF.